A selection of T cell receptor beta chains follows, all from one sample in a study of radiation and T cells in renal cell carcinoma. Assay: immunoSEQ multiplex PCR; the TCRdb copy retains only in-frame clones and omits some. The table has approximately 5,700 clones, about two thirds seen once; the top ten hold under 30%. The sample here was tumor tissue, taken from a patient whose treatment was nephrectomy without radiotherapy. All receptors derive from a human donor with renal cell carcinoma. Both conserved end residues are part of each CDR3.

j_call: TRBJ1-3; cdr3_length: 17; v_call: TRBV28; cdr3_aa: CASSFPLTSFSGNTIYF
j_call: TRBJ1-1; cdr3_length: 13; v_call: TRBV28; cdr3_aa: CASSLLGNTEAFF
j_call: TRBJ2-7; cdr3_length: 16; v_call: TRBV19; cdr3_aa: CASSMSFTGDLYEQYF
j_call: TRBJ1-2; cdr3_length: 12; v_call: TRBV6-5; cdr3_aa: CASSYAGSGYTF
j_call: TRBJ2-7; cdr3_length: 13; v_call: TRBV15; cdr3_aa: CATSRDQGYEQYF
j_call: TRBJ1-3; cdr3_length: 17; v_call: TRBV19; cdr3_aa: CASSISGTGDSGNTIYF
j_call: TRBJ2-7; cdr3_length: 16; v_call: TRBV11-2; cdr3_aa: CASSLGRSRDGYEQYF
j_call: TRBJ1-2; cdr3_length: 15; v_call: TRBV27; cdr3_aa: CASSLGTETNYGYTF
j_call: TRBJ1-2; cdr3_length: 16; v_call: TRBV10-3; cdr3_aa: CAISGTGTGGGYGYTF
j_call: TRBJ2-2; cdr3_length: 14; v_call: TRBV28; cdr3_aa: CASSLGQGTGELFF
j_call: TRBJ2-6; cdr3_length: 15; v_call: TRBV11-2; cdr3_aa: CASSLVTSGANVLTF
j_call: TRBJ2-4; cdr3_length: 15; v_call: TRBV28; cdr3_aa: CASSLQGFGENIQYF
j_call: TRBJ2-6; cdr3_length: 17; v_call: TRBV11-3; cdr3_aa: CASSKRSRQSRANVLTF
j_call: TRBJ1-1; cdr3_length: 14; v_call: TRBV29-1; cdr3_aa: CSVEPTGWWTEAFF
j_call: TRBJ1-4; cdr3_length: 16; v_call: TRBV21-1; cdr3_aa: CASSKNQGSLNEKLFF
j_call: TRBJ2-2; cdr3_length: 14; v_call: TRBV2; cdr3_aa: CASGGQGNTGELFF
j_call: TRBJ1-1; cdr3_length: 16; v_call: TRBV5-4; cdr3_aa: CASGTATGVKDTEAFF
j_call: TRBJ1-1; cdr3_length: 15; v_call: TRBV27; cdr3_aa: CASSFDRAVGTEAFF
j_call: TRBJ2-7; cdr3_length: 15; v_call: TRBV30; cdr3_aa: CAWSRRGTGYYEQYF
j_call: TRBJ2-7; cdr3_length: 13; v_call: TRBV29-1; cdr3_aa: CSVYVPGTYEQYF
j_call: TRBJ2-2; cdr3_length: 16; v_call: TRBV7-6; cdr3_aa: CASSSPSSGRAGELFF
j_call: TRBJ2-7; cdr3_length: 13; v_call: TRBV11-2; cdr3_aa: CASSLDQIYEQYF
j_call: TRBJ2-7; cdr3_length: 15; v_call: TRBV5-4; cdr3_aa: CASSLGVAGDYEQYF
j_call: TRBJ2-2; cdr3_length: 13; v_call: TRBV25-1; cdr3_aa: CASSEFGAGELFF
j_call: TRBJ2-3; cdr3_length: 15; v_call: TRBV7-9; cdr3_aa: CASSRGGTITDTQYF
j_call: TRBJ2-2; cdr3_length: 13; v_call: TRBV5-1; cdr3_aa: CASGTSVTGELFF
j_call: TRBJ2-4; cdr3_length: 16; v_call: TRBV19; cdr3_aa: CASSRLQGGAKNIQYF
j_call: TRBJ1-1; cdr3_length: 15; v_call: TRBV4-1; cdr3_aa: CASSQETHSNTEAFF
j_call: TRBJ1-2; cdr3_length: 11; v_call: TRBV7-2; cdr3_aa: CASSQRYGYTF
j_call: TRBJ2-1; cdr3_length: 14; v_call: TRBV2; cdr3_aa: CASSSRDPYNEQFF
j_call: TRBJ2-7; cdr3_length: 16; v_call: TRBV11-2; cdr3_aa: CASSLVAGVGSYEQYF
j_call: TRBJ2-1; cdr3_length: 19; v_call: TRBV4-2; cdr3_aa: CASSQHPPGSGGSYNEQFF
j_call: TRBJ2-2; cdr3_length: 13; v_call: TRBV28; cdr3_aa: CASRSGGHGELFF
j_call: TRBJ1-5; cdr3_length: 15; v_call: TRBV6-1; cdr3_aa: CASSEAETGGQPQHF
j_call: TRBJ2-7; cdr3_length: 13; v_call: TRBV19; cdr3_aa: CASSWDASYEQYF
j_call: TRBJ1-5; cdr3_length: 13; v_call: TRBV6-1; cdr3_aa: CASSRNRNQPQHF
j_call: TRBJ2-3; cdr3_length: 13; v_call: TRBV29-1; cdr3_aa: CSVEVGATDTQYF
j_call: TRBJ1-5; cdr3_length: 14; v_call: TRBV28; cdr3_aa: CASSPPDRYQPQHF
j_call: TRBJ2-5; cdr3_length: 15; v_call: TRBV29-1; cdr3_aa: CSVESGGGNIETQYF
j_call: TRBJ2-4; cdr3_length: 15; v_call: TRBV6-1; cdr3_aa: CASSAGTISGDIQYF
j_call: TRBJ1-2; cdr3_length: 13; v_call: TRBV5-1; cdr3_aa: CASSPAANYGYTF
j_call: TRBJ2-7; cdr3_length: 11; v_call: TRBV5-4; cdr3_aa: CASSRFDEQYF
j_call: TRBJ1-5; cdr3_length: 15; v_call: TRBV7-8; cdr3_aa: CASSTQTGSNQPQHF
j_call: TRBJ2-7; cdr3_length: 12; v_call: TRBV11-2; cdr3_aa: CASSLDSQEQYF
j_call: TRBJ1-2; cdr3_length: 13; v_call: TRBV5-6; cdr3_aa: CASSLRGNYGYTF
j_call: TRBJ2-7; cdr3_length: 13; v_call: TRBV9; cdr3_aa: CASSESQAGEQYF
j_call: TRBJ2-5; cdr3_length: 11; v_call: TRBV27; cdr3_aa: CASRVQETQYF
j_call: TRBJ1-5; cdr3_length: 13; v_call: TRBV27; cdr3_aa: CASSRDRGNSQHF
j_call: TRBJ2-5; cdr3_length: 15; v_call: TRBV4-2; cdr3_aa: CASSQGKGDQETQYF